What follows describes a single T cell receptor beta chain. Profiled with immunoSEQ multiplex PCR; TCRdb holds only in-frame clones, not every one. The sample shows about 220,000 clones, around 84% of them seen only once. This record comes from a study of blood T cell repertoires in COVID-19. V was clipped by 7 bases and J by 2 bases, with 6 bases between them. This CDR3 comprises 12 residues. CDR1 KGHDR and CDR2 SFDVKD come from the germline V gene. The sample consisted of peripheral blood. The chain has TRBV24-1 and TRBJ2-3; D gene unclear. The clonotype comes from a man aged 50-59 years who had recovered from COVID-19. This CDR3 reads CATRATTDTQYF. DNA of the CDR3: TGTGCCACCAGGGCCACCACAGATACGCAGTATTTT.